This T cell receptor (beta chain) was identified in a study of shared clonotypes between healthy human individuals. Across the whole study: The donor group consisted of two women and three men, aged 18 to 49.

Concerning this clone: Its antigen is unidentified.

Method: immunoSEQ multiplex PCR; TCRdb's copy keeps in-frame clones and lacks some. The table shows around 2,000,000 clones, with around 96% occurring only once. The naive CD8 fraction comprised CD45RO-negative cells positively selected for CCR7 and excluded terminally differentiated effector memory CD45RA+ cells. Findings of the study overall: Memory subsets had estimated richness that was generally smaller than that of naive subsets. Generation probabilities of non-shared clonotypes were lower (relative to those shared by all four donors).

Germline CDR1 LGHNA, CDR2 YSLEER. Trimming left V 1 base short and J 4 bases short, with 11 bases between. CDR3 size: 14 residues. This TCR came from a man younger than 35 in good health. Sequenced input: naive CD8+ T cells sorted from blood. The rearrangement joins TRBV4-3 to TRBJ2-7, with D uncertain. The CDR3 is CASSQAHGLYEQYF. CDR3 coding DNA: TGCGCCAGCAGCCAAGCACACGGTCTTTACGAGCAGTACTTC.